This is a list of T cell receptor beta chains from one sample in a study of control samples from healthy donors and cancer patients. Only in-frame clones appear in the TCRdb table, and some are missing; sequencing was by immunoSEQ multiplex PCR. The repertoire has 150,000 or so clones, 80% to 95% of them found once; the top ten carry about 0.64%. Input material: blood. The receptor source for this set is a woman aged 25 to 39 in good health. The CDR3 runs from the conserved cysteine through the conserved F or W. Each record gives: J gene, clone size, V gene, D gene, CDR3 protein, CDR3 DNA. The D gene is left open where the match is weak. Part of the rows lack a size; the others show once, few, many or a class for expanded clones.

j_gene: TRBJ1-5
abundance: .
v_gene: TRBV6-1
d_gene: .
CDR3aa: CASSERRSNQPQHF
CDR3nt: TGTGCCAGCAGTGAAAGACGGAGCAATCAGCCCCAGCATTTT

j_gene: TRBJ2-4
abundance: once
v_gene: TRBV15
d_gene: .
CDR3aa: CATSRDRGIAKNIQYF
CDR3nt: TGTGCCACCAGCAGAGATCGGGGGATAGCCAAAAACATTCAGTACTTC

j_gene: TRBJ1-1
abundance: .
v_gene: TRBV9
d_gene: .
CDR3aa: CASSVGGGNPTAEAFF
CDR3nt: TGTGCCAGCAGCGTAGGCGGGGGGAACCCGACCGCTGAAGCTTTCTTT

j_gene: TRBJ2-7
abundance: .
v_gene: TRBV27
d_gene: TRBD2
CDR3aa: CASGSLSGNSYEQYF
CDR3nt: TGTGCCAGCGGCTCCCTAAGCGGGAATTCCTACGAGCAGTACTTC

j_gene: TRBJ1-3
abundance: .
v_gene: TRBV28
d_gene: TRBD1
CDR3aa: CASRTGGTGNTIYF
CDR3nt: TGTGCCAGCCGCACAGGGGGGACTGGAAACACCATATATTTT

j_gene: TRBJ2-2
abundance: .
v_gene: TRBV23-1
d_gene: TRBD1
CDR3aa: CASSRTQTGEKDTGELFF
CDR3nt: TGCGCCAGCAGTCGTACTCAGACAGGGGAGAAGGACACCGGGGAGCTGTTTTTT

j_gene: TRBJ2-3
abundance: .
v_gene: TRBV5-6
d_gene: .
CDR3aa: CASSLYLPTSTDTQYF
CDR3nt: TGTGCCAGCAGCTTGTATCTTCCCACCAGCACAGATACGCAGTATTTT

j_gene: TRBJ1-1
abundance: .
v_gene: TRBV6-5
d_gene: .
CDR3aa: CASRQARGTEAFF
CDR3nt: TGTGCCAGCAGGCAAGCCAGGGGCACTGAAGCTTTCTTT

j_gene: TRBJ2-7
abundance: .
v_gene: TRBV5-1
d_gene: TRBD1
CDR3aa: CASSLGDRYYEQYF
CDR3nt: TGCGCCAGCAGTCTTGGGGACAGATACTACGAGCAGTACTTC

j_gene: TRBJ1-5
abundance: .
v_gene: TRBV12-3/TRBV12-4
d_gene: .
CDR3aa: CASTHLISQPQHF
CDR3nt: TGTGCCAGCACCCACCTAATCAGCCAGCCCCAGCATTTT

j_gene: TRBJ1-2
abundance: .
v_gene: TRBV28
d_gene: .
CDR3aa: CASSLRATGTFRYGYTF
CDR3nt: TGTGCCAGCAGTTTGAGGGCCACAGGGACTTTCCGCTATGGCTACACCTTC

j_gene: TRBJ2-7
abundance: .
v_gene: TRBV5-1
d_gene: TRBD2
CDR3aa: CASSLAGGPGISYEQYF
CDR3nt: TGCGCCAGCAGCTTGGCGGGAGGGCCTGGTATCTCCTACGAGCAGTACTTC

j_gene: TRBJ1-5
abundance: .
v_gene: TRBV5-1
d_gene: .
CDR3aa: CASRIGTSSNQPQHF
CDR3nt: TGCGCCAGCAGGATCGGGACAAGTAGCAATCAGCCCCAGCATTTT

j_gene: TRBJ2-2
abundance: .
v_gene: TRBV30
d_gene: .
CDR3aa: CAWREIGVGGELFF
CDR3nt: TGTGCCTGGAGAGAAATAGGGGTGGGCGGGGAGCTGTTTTTT

j_gene: TRBJ1-5
abundance: .
v_gene: TRBV28
d_gene: .
CDR3aa: CASRTGVGNQPQHF
CDR3nt: TGTGCCAGCAGAACGGGGGTTGGCAATCAGCCCCAGCATTTT

j_gene: TRBJ2-7
abundance: .
v_gene: TRBV28
d_gene: .
CDR3aa: CASRRRPYEQYF
CDR3nt: TGTGCCAGCAGGCGCAGGCCCTACGAGCAGTACTTC

j_gene: TRBJ2-3
abundance: .
v_gene: TRBV15
d_gene: TRBD2
CDR3aa: CATSRPLAGGPDTQYF
CDR3nt: TGTGCCACCAGCAGACCTCTAGCGGGAGGGCCAGATACGCAGTATTTT

j_gene: TRBJ2-3
abundance: .
v_gene: TRBV10-1
d_gene: .
CDR3aa: CASSESTRGKADTQYF
CDR3nt: TGCGCCAGCAGTGAGTCGACTCGCGGGAAAGCAGATACGCAGTATTTT

j_gene: TRBJ2-5
abundance: .
v_gene: TRBV20-1
d_gene: TRBD1
CDR3aa: CSASEGGEETQYF
CDR3nt: TGCAGTGCTAGTGAAGGGGGCGAAGAGACCCAGTACTTC

j_gene: TRBJ2-2
abundance: .
v_gene: TRBV7-2
d_gene: .
CDR3aa: CASSLESTSTGELFF
CDR3nt: TGTGCCAGCAGCTTAGAAAGCACGAGCACCGGGGAGCTGTTTTTT